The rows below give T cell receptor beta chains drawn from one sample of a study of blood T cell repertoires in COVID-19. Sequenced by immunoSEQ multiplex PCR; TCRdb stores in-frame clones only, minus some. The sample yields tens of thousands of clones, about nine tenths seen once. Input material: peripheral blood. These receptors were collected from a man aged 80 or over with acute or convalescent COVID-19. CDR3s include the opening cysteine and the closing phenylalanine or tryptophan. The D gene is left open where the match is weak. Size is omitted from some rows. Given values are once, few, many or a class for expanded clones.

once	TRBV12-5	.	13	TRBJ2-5	CASGSGSQSSQYF	TGTGCTAGTGGTAGCGGATCACAGTCTTCCCAGTACTTC
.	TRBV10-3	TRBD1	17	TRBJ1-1	CAISSILLGQANTEAFF	TGTGCCATCAGCTCAATACTTTTAGGACAGGCGAACACTGAAGCTTTCTTT
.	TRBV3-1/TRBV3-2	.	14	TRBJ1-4	CASSQRGNDEKLFF	TGTGCCAGCAGCCAACGAGGAAACGATGAAAAACTGTTTTTT
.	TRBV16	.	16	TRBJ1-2	CASSHGGERVYYGYTF	TGTGCCAGCAGCCACGGAGGGGAAAGGGTCTACTATGGCTACACCTTC
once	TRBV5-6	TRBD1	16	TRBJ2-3	CASSLGQGAQGDTQYF	TGTGCCAGCAGCTTGGGCCAGGGGGCGCAGGGAGATACGCAGTATTTT
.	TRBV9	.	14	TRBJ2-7	CASSVDRAGSEQYF	TGTGCCAGCAGCGTAGACAGGGCTGGGAGCGAGCAGTACTTC
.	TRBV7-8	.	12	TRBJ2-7	CASSLVAYEQYF	TGTGCCAGCAGCTTAGTAGCTTACGAGCAGTACTTC
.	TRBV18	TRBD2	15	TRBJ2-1	CASSPLGTRLNEQFF	TGTGCCAGCTCACCACTAGGGACTAGACTCAATGAGCAGTTCTTC
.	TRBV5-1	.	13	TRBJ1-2	CASSLRQNYGYTF	TGCGCCAGCAGCTTAAGACAGAACTATGGCTACACCTTC
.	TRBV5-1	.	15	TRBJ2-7	CASSFFGGKAYEQYF	TGCGCCAGCAGCTTTTTTGGCGGCAAGGCCTACGAGCAGTACTTC
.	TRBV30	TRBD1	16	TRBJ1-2	CAWKETGGSLFYGYTF	TGTGCCTGGAAGGAGACAGGGGGGTCCTTGTTCTATGGCTACACCTTC
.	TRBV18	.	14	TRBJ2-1	CASSTLQGSGEQFF	TGTGCCAGCTCAACACTTCAGGGAAGTGGTGAGCAGTTCTTC
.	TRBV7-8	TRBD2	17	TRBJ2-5	CASSYSGTSGGTETQYF	TGTGCCAGCAGCTACTCCGGGACTAGCGGGGGGACAGAGACCCAGTACTTC
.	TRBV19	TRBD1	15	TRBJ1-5	CASSLGQGALQPQHF	TGTGCCAGTTCCTTAGGACAGGGGGCTCTTCAGCCCCAGCATTTT
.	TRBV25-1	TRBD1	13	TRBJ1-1	CASSGTGGTEAFF	TGTGCCAGCAGTGGGACAGGGGGCACTGAAGCTTTCTTT
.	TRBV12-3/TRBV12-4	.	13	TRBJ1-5	CASSFSVNQPQHF	TGTGCCAGCAGTTTTAGTGTAAATCAGCCCCAGCATTTT
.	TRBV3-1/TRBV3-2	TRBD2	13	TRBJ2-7	CASSQLAGFEQYF	TGTGCCAGCAGCCAGCTAGCGGGGTTCGAGCAGTACTTC
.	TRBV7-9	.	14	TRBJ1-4	CASSLDAGRKKLFF	TGTGCCAGCAGCTTAGACGCAGGGAGGAAAAAACTGTTTTTT
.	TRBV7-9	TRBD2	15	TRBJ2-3	CASSAAGGRTDTQYF	TGTGCCAGCAGCGCAGCGGGGGGCCGCACAGATACGCAGTATTTT
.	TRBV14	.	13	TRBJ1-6	CASSQIGNSPLHF	TGTGCCAGCAGCCAAATCGGGAATTCACCCCTCCACTTT
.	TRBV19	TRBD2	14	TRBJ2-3	CASRAGVSTDTQYF	TGTGCCAGTAGAGCGGGAGTTAGCACAGATACGCAGTATTTT
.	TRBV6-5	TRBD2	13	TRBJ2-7	CASARTSGYEQYF	TGTGCCAGCGCCCGGACTAGCGGGTACGAGCAGTACTTC
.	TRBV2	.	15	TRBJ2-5	CASSEAVGVGETQYF	TGTGCCAGCAGTGAAGCGGTAGGGGTTGGGGAGACCCAGTACTTC
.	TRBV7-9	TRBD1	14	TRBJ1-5	CASSADRGDQPQHF	TGTGCCAGCAGCGCGGACAGGGGGGATCAGCCCCAGCATTTT
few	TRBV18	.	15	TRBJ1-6	CASSPIGGDNSPLHF	TGTGCCAGCTCACCAATTGGAGGGGACAATTCACCCCTCCACTTT
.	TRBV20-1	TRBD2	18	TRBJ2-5	CSASRVRVGGTSQETQYF	TGCAGTGCTAGTAGGGTGCGTGTCGGGGGGACCTCTCAAGAGACCCAGTACTTC
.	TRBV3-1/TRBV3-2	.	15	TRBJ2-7	CASSQEGQGSDEQYF	TGTGCCAGCAGCCAAGAAGGTCAGGGTTCCGACGAGCAGTACTTC
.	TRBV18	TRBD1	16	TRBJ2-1	CASSPERTGSYNEQFF	TGTGCCAGCTCACCAGAAAGGACAGGGTCCTACAATGAGCAGTTCTTC
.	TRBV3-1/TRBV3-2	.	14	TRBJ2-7	CASSQEITAHEQYF	TGTGCCAGCAGCCAAGAGATTACAGCCCACGAGCAGTACTTC
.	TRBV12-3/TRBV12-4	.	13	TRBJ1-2	CASSLGARGGYTF	TGTGCCAGCAGTTTAGGCGCCCGGGGTGGCTACACCTTC
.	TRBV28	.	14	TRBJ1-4	CASSLPGINEKLFF	TGTGCCAGCAGTTTACCAGGGATTAATGAAAAACTGTTTTTT
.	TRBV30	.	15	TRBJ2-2	CAWSVGRAGTGELFF	TGTGCCTGGAGTGTAGGCAGGGCCGGCACCGGGGAGCTGTTTTTT
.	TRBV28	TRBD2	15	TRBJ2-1	CASNELAGGRGEQFF	TGTGCCAGTAACGAACTAGCGGGGGGCCGAGGTGAGCAGTTCTTC
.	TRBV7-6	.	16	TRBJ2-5	CASSFYQGVAPETQYF	TGTGCCAGCAGCTTTTATCAGGGCGTCGCTCCGGAGACCCAGTACTTC
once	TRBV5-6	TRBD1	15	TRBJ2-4	CASSFQGVSKNIQYF	TGTGCCAGCAGCTTTCAGGGGGTTTCAAAAAACATTCAGTACTTC
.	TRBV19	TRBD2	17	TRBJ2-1	CASSITERGGQYNEQFF	TGTGCCAGTAGTATCACGGAGCGGGGGGGCCAGTACAATGAGCAGTTCTTC
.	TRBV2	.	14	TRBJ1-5	CASRDPGGGQPQHF	TGTGCCAGCAGGGACCCGGGGGGTGGTCAGCCCCAGCATTTT
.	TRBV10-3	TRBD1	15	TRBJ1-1	CAISEPGQGDTEAFF	TGTGCCATCAGTGAACCGGGACAGGGGGACACTGAAGCTTTCTTT
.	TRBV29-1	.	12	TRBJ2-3	CSVDVAADTQYF	TGCAGCGTTGATGTAGCGGCAGATACGCAGTATTTT
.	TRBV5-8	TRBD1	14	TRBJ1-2	CASSLGQGAFGYTF	TGTGCCAGCAGCTTGGGACAGGGGGCATTCGGCTACACCTTC
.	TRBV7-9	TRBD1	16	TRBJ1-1	CASSLGTGGLNTEAFF	TGTGCCAGCAGTCTAGGGACAGGGGGGCTGAACACTGAAGCTTTCTTT
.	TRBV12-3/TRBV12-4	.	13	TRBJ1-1	CASSRQQDTEAFF	TGTGCCAGCAGTCGACAACAGGACACTGAAGCTTTCTTT
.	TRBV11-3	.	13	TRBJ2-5	CASSLNGKETQYF	TGTGCCAGCAGCTTAAACGGGAAAGAGACCCAGTACTTC
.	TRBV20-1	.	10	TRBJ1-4	CSAVSEVHVF	TGCAGTGCTGTCTCGGAGGTCCATGTTTTT